The T cell receptor (beta chain) under discussion was sequenced for a study of T cell responses to AZD1222 COVID-19 vaccine. Whole-study context: Pooled together were second doses at about 4 or about 12 weeks.

In this sample, this clone turned up once. Its antigen is not identified. Measured with immunoSEQ multiplex PCR; TCRdb has only the in-frame clones, and not every one. The sample includes some 130,000 clones, roughly 84% seen only once; the top ten take 4.1%. CDR1 SGHTA and CDR2 FQGNSA come from the germline V gene. The J segment lost 5 bases and the V segment lost 1 base, leaving 0 bases of the junction unmatched. This CDR3 is built from 13 residues. Whole-study findings and limits: Sampling captured repertoires only after the peak T cell response. Donors, mostly white British, included more females; clonal diversity was possibly underestimated.

The input for sequencing was peripheral blood, taken on day 0 of AZD1222 vaccination. The chain links TRBV7-2 to TRBJ1-2; 8 nucleotides line up with TRBD1. This TCR was recovered from an adult in good health. In DNA form, the CDR3 reads TGTGCCAGCAGCTTAGACAGGGGGTATGGCTACACCTTC. This encodes CASSLDRGYGYTF.